The clone carrying this TCR beta chain was recorded a few times. Its antigen is undetermined. The CDR3 is 15 amino acids. The V gene's germline CDR1 is SEHNR and CDR2 FQNEAQ (reference sequence). The J segment lost 8 bases and the V segment lost 4 bases, leaving 12 bases of the junction unmatched. Via MiXCR, TCRdb re-called the RT-PCR reads, giving one row per CDR3 protein. The sample has 250,000 to 350,000 distinct CDR3 sequences; roughly 20% are singletons. This record belongs to a study of response to subunit inactivated influenza vaccine. Study-wide findings and caveats: Few new T cells, the authors suggested, are recruited by each seasonal influenza vaccination.

The sample in question was PBMCs from blood, obtained around 22 months after vaccination. This rearrangement joins TRBV7-9 to TRBJ2-3, with 7 nucleotides matching TRBD1. The receptor comes from a man aged 50 to 69 who received an inactivated influenza vaccine. The CDR3 DNA sequence: TGTGCCAGCAGCTCCCACAGGGGTCCCCCGGGTACGCAGTATTTT. This encodes CASSSHRGPPGTQYF.